Shown below are 27 T cell receptor beta chains from a single sample sequenced in a study of blood T cell repertoires in COVID-19. Data came from immunoSEQ multiplex PCR; TCRdb stores just in-frame clones and leaves some out. Among 300,000 to 400,000 clones listed, roughly 90% were seen once. Sequencing was done on a sample of peripheral blood. Receptor source: a woman in her fifties or sixties with active or convalescent COVID-19.

The chain links TRBV27 to TRBJ2-7; TRBD2 matches 10 bases. The germline V gene encodes CDR1 MNHEY and CDR2 SMNVEV (reference sequence). The CDR3 is 17 amino acids. Trimming took 4 bases from V and 3 from J; bases not matched to a gene: 12. The CDR3 region has the DNA TGTGCCAGCAGTTCCCGCCCGGGACTAGCGAGCTACTACGAGCAGTACTTC. This gives the protein CASSSRPGLASYYEQYF.

This rearrangement joins TRBV19 to TRBJ1-6; 9 bases match TRBD1. Germline V gene lookup returns CDR1 LNHDA and CDR2 SQIVND (reference sequence). The CDR3 is 13 amino acids. V lost 10 bases, J lost 7 bases, and 5 bases stayed unmatched. CDR3 in DNA: TGTGCCACCGGGGACAGGGTCAATTCACCCCTCCACTTT. This gives the protein CATGDRVNSPLHF. Filled out from reference TRBV19 and TRBJ1-6, the complete variable domain reads DGGITQSPKYLFRKEGQNVTLSCEQNLNHDAMYWYRQDPGQGLRLIYYSQIVNDFQKGDIAEGYSVSREKKESFPLTVTSAQKNPTAFYLCATGDRVNSPLHFGNGTRLTVT.

This chain links TRBV4-3 with TRBJ2-1; TRBD2 aligns across 9 bases. The ends lost 1 base at V and 8 bases at J; junction bases unmatched: 6. This CDR3 has 15 residues. Germline CDR1 reads LGHNA; CDR2 reads YSLEER. CDR3 sequence: CASSQGGKREDEQFF. The CDR3, as DNA: TGCGCCAGCAGCCAAGGGGGGAAGCGGGAGGATGAGCAGTTCTTC.

J is TRBJ2-2 and V is TRBV10-3; 14 bases align to TRBD2. The germline gives CDR1 ENHRY, CDR2 SYGVKD. V lost 8 bases and J lost 3; bases outside the gene matches: 5. The CDR3 runs to 16 residues. The CDR3: CAIGTSGSFDTGELFF. CDR3 nucleotide sequence: TGTGCCATCGGGACTAGCGGGAGTTTTGACACCGGGGAGCTGTTTTTT.

The V gene is TRBV6-1, the J gene TRBJ1-1; the D gene is possibly TRBD1 (5 bases). Deletions cut 3 bases from V and 3 bases from J, with 11 bases between. The CDR3 is made up of 14 amino acids. Germline CDR1 MNHNS, CDR2 SASEGT. The CDR3 here is CASSDGGIYTEAFF. The CDR3 DNA is TGTGCCAGCAGTGACGGGGGTATCTACACTGAAGCTTTCTTT.

This chain uses TRBV18 with TRBJ1-3; no clear D. The CDR3 runs to 15 residues. V lost 2 bases and J 4 bases, leaving 12 bases between the germline ends. Germline CDR1 and CDR2: KGHSH and LQKENI. The CDR3 sequence: CASSPGGLGGNTIYF. The CDR3 bases are TGTGCCAGCTCACCAGGAGGTTTGGGCGGAAACACCATATATTTT.

This chain joins TRBV5-4 and TRBJ2-5; the D gene is possibly TRBD1 (6 bases). CDR1 SGHNT and CDR2 YYREEE come from the germline V gene (reference sequence). Trimming took off 4 bases at V and 4 bases at J, with 17 bases between the two ends. CDR3 size: 15 residues. CDR3 bases: TGTGCCAGCAGCCCGATCGGACAGCCTTTAGAGACCCAGTACTTC. It codes for CASSPIGQPLETQYF.

This sequence joins TRBV10-3 and TRBJ2-1; D is undetermined. Trimming removed 2 bases from V and 6 bases from J, with 11 bases in between. Germline CDR1 ENHRY, CDR2 SYGVKD. The CDR3 covers 14 residues. The CDR3 DNA reads as TGTGCCATCAGTGAGGACTGGAAACTCAATGAGCAGTTCTTC. It yields the protein CAISEDWKLNEQFF.

This clone was seen a few times. The chain employs TRBV28 and TRBJ2-7; the D is unclear. Germline CDR1 reads MDHEN; CDR2 reads SYDVKM. The ends were cut back, 4 bases at V and 4 bases at J, with 17 bases in the middle. The CDR3 is 15 residues long. The CDR3 loop reads CASSSPGEQPYEQYF. The CDR3 bases are TGTGCCAGCAGTTCCCCGGGTGAGCAGCCTTACGAGCAGTACTTC.

The chain recombines TRBV6-5 with TRBJ2-2; 9 nucleotides agree with TRBD1. Germline V gene sequence: CDR1 MNHEY, CDR2 SVGAGI. V lost 4 bases, J lost 7 bases, and 7 bases stayed unmatched. The CDR3 contains 15 residues. As DNA, the CDR3 is TGTGCCAGCAGTTCTGGACAGGGGAATGTCGGGGAGCTGTTTTTT. Its protein is CASSSGQGNVGELFF.

V gene TRBV15 combines with J gene TRBJ2-7, with TRBD1 matching over 8 bases. This CDR3 contains 14 residues. V dropped 5 bases and J dropped 3; count of bases not matched to a gene: 6. CDR1 LNHNV and CDR2 YYDKDF come from the germline V gene (reference sequence). The CDR3 is CATSESRGLYEQYF. In nucleotides, the CDR3 is TGTGCCACCAGCGAAAGCAGGGGGCTCTACGAGCAGTACTTC.

This chain connects TRBV9 to TRBJ2-3; D not resolved. Germline assignment: CDR1 SGDLS and CDR2 YYNGEE. The V end was cut by 6 bases, the J end by 2 bases, with 13 bases between. This CDR3 region has 14 residues. In nucleotides, the CDR3 is TGTGCCAGCACTCGATCCCACTTCACAGATACGCAGTATTTT. Protein: CASTRSHFTDTQYF.

The chain joins TRBV7-8 to TRBJ2-3; TRBD2 matches 8 bases. Germline lookup yields CDR1 SGHVS and CDR2 FQNEAQ. The CDR3 length is 17 residues. The V and J ends lost 2 bases and 2 bases, in that order; junction bases with no gene match: 9. In DNA form, the CDR3 reads TGTGCCAGCAGCTTACGCAGGACTAGCCCGCACACAGATACGCAGTATTTT. Translated, it gives CASSLRRTSPHTDTQYF. The full variable domain, completed using reference TRBV7-8 and TRBJ2-3, is GAGVSQSPRYKVAKRGQDVALRCDPISGHVSLFWYQQALGQGPEFLTYFQNEAQLDKSGLPSDRFFAERPEGSVSTLKIQRTQQEDSAVYLCASSLRRTSPHTDTQYFGPGTRLTVL.

The V call is TRBV7-3, the J call TRBJ2-2; 9 bases are a match to TRBD1. CDR3 size: 15 residues. Looked up from germline, CDR1 is SGHTA and CDR2 is FQGTGA. J gave up 1 base and V 6 bases, and 3 bases lay outside the gene matches. The CDR3 DNA reads TGTGCCAGCAGAGAGGGACAGGGGAACACCGGGGAGCTGTTTTTT. Translating it yields CASREGQGNTGELFF.

V and J are TRBV5-1 and TRBJ2-3; 7 bases align to TRBD2. The CDR3 spans 15 residues. V gave up 4 bases and J gave up 8 bases; unmatched junction bases: 13. The germline V gene encodes CDR1 SGHRS and CDR2 YFSETQ. The chain's CDR3 is CASSPAASGAGTQYF. The CDR3 nucleotides read TGCGCCAGCAGCCCCGCCGCTAGCGGTGCGGGTACGCAGTATTTT.

This chain links TRBV12-3 or TRBV12-4 with TRBJ2-5, with 8 bases that match TRBD1. The trim removed 6 bases at V and 13 bases at J, leaving 10 bases unmatched. The CDR3 runs 12 residues. The CDR3 nucleotides read TGTGCCAGCAGACGTTTAGGGGACAGGCCGTACTTC. As protein: CASRRLGDRPYF.

The rearrangement uses TRBV28 and TRBJ1-6; D is uncertain. Germline V gene data show CDR1 as MDHEN and CDR2 as SYDVKM. V dropped 10 bases and J dropped 8 bases, with 18 bases sitting between them. The CDR3 runs to 14 residues. Here the CDR3 DNA reads TGTGCCACGATGACACCGGGAGCCTATTCACCCCTCCACTTT. The encoded protein is CATMTPGAYSPLHF.

The rearrangement uses TRBV27 and TRBJ1-6, with 7 positions matching TRBD1. V was clipped by 2 bases and J by 7 bases; unmatched bases: 2. This CDR3 has 14 residues. Germline V gene sequence: CDR1 MNHEY, CDR2 SMNVEV (reference sequence). The CDR3 spells CASSLNRGNSPLHF. CDR3 nucleotides: TGTGCCAGCAGTTTAAACAGGGGAAATTCACCCCTCCACTTT.

This rearrangement joins TRBV7-2 to TRBJ2-1, with 11 bases fitting TRBD2. Losses at the gene ends were 4 bases for V and 4 bases for J; bases not matched to a gene: 9. The CDR3 is 17 residues long. Per the germline V gene, CDR1 is SGHTA and CDR2 is FQGNSA. The CDR3 DNA reads as TGTGCCAGCAGCTCACTTGGGACTAGCGGAGTTTACAATGAGCAGTTCTTC. It encodes CASSSLGTSGVYNEQFF.

This chain joins TRBV29-1 and TRBJ2-7, with TRBD1 matching 7 bases. Germline V lookup: CDR1 SQVTM, CDR2 ANQGSEA. The CDR3 covers 13 residues. Unmatched junction bases numbered 6, after V lost 5 bases and J lost 2 bases. The CDR3 is CSVSTGLAYEQYF. As DNA, the CDR3 is TGCAGCGTTTCGACAGGGTTGGCCTACGAGCAGTACTTC.

The chain joins TRBV7-8 to TRBJ1-1; D remains ambiguous. Trimming took 1 base from V and 1 from J, leaving 10 bases between them. CDR1 and CDR2 (germline): SGHVS, FQNEAQ. The CDR3 has 15 amino acids. The CDR3 DNA reads as TGTGCCAGCAGCTTAGTGGTCAGATCGAACACTGAAGCTTTCTTT. The encoded protein is CASSLVVRSNTEAFF.

The rearrangement uses TRBV30 and TRBJ1-1, with D uncertain. This CDR3 region has 13 residues. CDR1 and CDR2 (germline): GTSNPN, SVGIG (reference sequence). V lost 4 bases, J lost 0 bases, and 9 bases lay in between. The CDR3 here is CAWNSGMNTEAFF. CDR3 nucleotide sequence: TGTGCCTGGAATTCGGGAATGAACACTGAAGCTTTCTTT. The full variable domain, with the rest looked up from reference TRBV30 and TRBJ1-1, is SQTIHQWPATLVQPVGSPLSLECTVEGTSNPNLYWYRQAAGRGLQLLFYSVGIGQISSEVPQNLSASRPQDRQFILSSKKLLLSDSGFYLCAWNSGMNTEAFFGQGTRLTVV.

This chain joins TRBV5-6 and TRBJ1-1, with 7 nucleotides matching TRBD1. The germline V gene has CDR1 SGHDT and CDR2 YYEEEE. The CDR3 length is 16 residues. V trimming: 0 bases; J trimming: 2 bases; junction bases outside the gene matches: 7. The CDR3 protein is CASSLGPGQANTEAFF. CDR3 coding DNA: TGTGCCAGCAGCTTGGGCCCCGGACAGGCCAACACTGAAGCTTTCTTT.

The chain employs TRBV4-1 and TRBJ2-7; TRBD2 matches at 8 bases. Germline values: CDR1 MGHRA, CDR2 YSYEKL. The CDR3 is 16 residues long. With V trimmed by 3 bases and J by 1 base, 8 bases remained unmatched. The CDR3 DNA reads TGCGCCAGCAGCCAGTCCGCGGGGGGCCAATCCTACGAGCAGTACTTC. This encodes CASSQSAGGQSYEQYF.

V and J are TRBV2 and TRBJ2-2, with 7 bases that match TRBD1. J lost 2 bases, V lost 6 bases, and 6 bases had no gene match. The CDR3 length is 15 residues. Germline loops: CDR1 SNHLY, CDR2 FYNNEI. The CDR3, as DNA: TGTGCCAGCAGGGCCGGGACAGTTAACACCGGGGAGCTGTTTTTT. Amino acids: CASRAGTVNTGELFF.

This clone appeared a few times. This chain uses TRBV28 with TRBJ1-5, with D hard to call. V was pared by 7 bases and J by 0 bases, with 13 bases between. The CDR3 has 15 residues. Germline lookup yields CDR1 MDHEN and CDR2 SYDVKM. CDR3 DNA: TGTGCCAGCAACCAGGTGGGTTATAGCAATCAGCCCCAGCATTTT. Amino acid sequence: CASNQVGYSNQPQHF.

The rearrangement joins TRBV9 to TRBJ2-7; 7 positions agree with TRBD2. The junction had 22 bases not matched to a gene; V was cut back by 3 bases and J by 7 bases. The CDR3 length is 18 residues. CDR1 and CDR2 (germline): SGDLS, YYNGEE. The CDR3 spells CASSAGVGGSKGTKEQYF. The CDR3 DNA reads TGTGCCAGCAGCGCGGGGGTCGGGGGGTCTAAGGGAACGAAGGAGCAGTACTTC.